Listed below are T cell receptor beta chains from one sample, sequenced in a study of blood T cell repertoires in COVID-19. Clones were sequenced by immunoSEQ multiplex PCR, and TCRdb holds only the in-frame ones, with some missing. This table holds fewer than 200,000 clones, approximately 85% found once. The sample consisted of peripheral blood. These receptors all stem from a woman older than 75 with acute or convalescent COVID-19. CDR3s include the opening cysteine and the closing phenylalanine or tryptophan. A D gene is named only where the DNA matches it firmly. Clone size appears in some rows only: once, few, many, or a class for an expanded clone.

j_call,d_call,v_call,clone_size,cdr3_aa,cdr3_nt
TRBJ1-1,.,TRBV27,.,CASSLRFPGDEAFF,TGTGCCAGCAGTTTAAGGTTTCCCGGGGATGAAGCTTTCTTT
TRBJ2-5,.,TRBV7-9,.,CASSFSPRSETQYF,TGTGCCAGCAGCTTTTCACCCAGGTCAGAGACCCAGTACTTC
TRBJ2-7,.,TRBV7-3,.,CASSPSVGSGEQYF,TGTGCCAGCAGCCCAAGCGTGGGTAGTGGCGAGCAGTACTTC
TRBJ1-6,TRBD1,TRBV19,.,CASSLDRVGSPLHF,TGTGCCAGTAGTCTGGACAGGGTGGGTTCACCCCTCCACTTT
TRBJ1-6,.,TRBV6-5,.,CASSYLSPNSPLHF,TGTGCCAGCAGTTATCTAAGTCCTAATTCACCCCTCCACTTT
TRBJ1-6,.,TRBV5-1,once,CASSRDNSNSPLHF,TGCGCCAGCAGCCGAGACAACAGTAATTCACCCCTCCACTTT
TRBJ2-3,TRBD2,TRBV5-6,.,CASAIGTSGTPNTQYF,TGTGCCAGCGCCATTGGTACTAGCGGGACTCCGAATACGCAGTATTTT
TRBJ2-7,TRBD2,TRBV3-1/TRBV3-2,few,CASSQGGGPYEQYF,TGTGCCAGCAGCCAAGGGGGGGGACCTTACGAGCAGTACTTC
TRBJ1-2,TRBD1,TRBV7-3,few,CASSSDRARGYTF,TGTGCCAGCAGTTCGGACAGGGCGCGTGGCTACACCTTC
TRBJ2-5,.,TRBV7-2,.,CASSPEAGQETQYF,TGTGCCAGCAGCCCTGAGGCAGGGCAAGAGACCCAGTACTTC
TRBJ2-3,.,TRBV25-1,few,CARPKTWDTQYF,TGTGCCAGGCCTAAAACCTGGGATACGCAGTATTTT
TRBJ1-2,.,TRBV11-2,.,CASSPGATNYGYTF,TGTGCCAGCAGTCCAGGGGCTACAAACTATGGCTACACCTTC
TRBJ2-7,TRBD1,TRBV6-2/TRBV6-3,.,CASSATGGSSYEQYF,TGTGCCAGCAGCGCCACAGGGGGCAGCTCCTACGAGCAGTACTTC
TRBJ2-7,TRBD1,TRBV10-3,.,CAIRDRDYEQYF,TGTGCCATCAGGGACAGGGATTACGAGCAGTACTTC
TRBJ1-2,.,TRBV6-2/TRBV6-3,.,CASSTYRVHSGYGYTF,TGTGCCAGCAGCACCTACCGGGTCCACTCTGGCTATGGCTACACCTTC
TRBJ2-1,TRBD2,TRBV9,.,CASSPLTSGVANEQFF,TGTGCCAGCAGCCCATTGACTAGCGGGGTCGCCAATGAGCAGTTCTTC
TRBJ2-2,TRBD2,TRBV9,once,CASSVGTSGNTGELFF,TGTGCCAGCAGCGTAGGGACTAGCGGGAACACCGGGGAGCTGTTTTTT
TRBJ1-5,TRBD1,TRBV20-1,.,CSASGQGPYSNQPQHF,TGCAGTGCTAGTGGACAGGGCCCGTATAGCAATCAGCCCCAGCATTTT
TRBJ1-1,TRBD1,TRBV7-2,.,CASSWGQLNTEAFF,TGTGCCAGCAGCTGGGGACAGTTGAACACTGAAGCTTTCTTT
TRBJ2-7,TRBD1,TRBV19,.,CASSTQGAGEQYF,TGTGCCAGTAGTACTCAGGGGGCAGGCGAGCAGTACTTC
TRBJ2-1,TRBD2,TRBV3-1/TRBV3-2,.,CASSPRLAGGNNEQFF,TGTGCCAGCAGCCCGCGACTAGCGGGGGGCAACAATGAGCAGTTCTTC
TRBJ1-1,.,TRBV4-1,.,CASSQGRRARGHTEAFF,TGCGCCAGCAGCCAAGGACGGCGGGCCAGGGGCCACACTGAAGCTTTCTTT
TRBJ2-5,.,TRBV7-2,few,CASSTQRGGETQYF,TGTGCCAGCAGCACCCAGAGGGGGGGGGAGACCCAGTACTTC
TRBJ2-7,TRBD2,TRBV23-1,.,CASSQSASGRPYEQYF,TGCGCCAGCAGTCAATCGGCGAGCGGGAGGCCCTACGAGCAGTACTTC
TRBJ2-2,TRBD2,TRBV5-6,.,CASSLLAGVNTGELFF,TGTGCCAGCAGCTTACTAGCGGGGGTGAACACCGGGGAGCTGTTTTTT
TRBJ1-5,TRBD1,TRBV19,.,CASRGDRSNQPQHF,TGTGCCAGCCGTGGGGACAGATCCAATCAGCCCCAGCATTTT
TRBJ2-3,TRBD2,TRBV18,.,CASSRLAGAVDTQYF,TGTGCCAGCTCACGGCTAGCGGGAGCGGTAGATACGCAGTATTTT
TRBJ2-3,.,TRBV24-1,.,CATEDGRDTQYF,TGTGCCACAGAGGATGGGAGAGATACGCAGTATTTT
TRBJ1-5,TRBD1,TRBV19,few,CASSIRGGGQGFSSNQPQHF,TGTGCCAGTAGTATAAGAGGGGGGGGACAGGGCTTTAGTAGCAATCAGCCCCAGCATTTT
TRBJ2-7,.,TRBV7-9,few,CASAQGYEQYF,TGTGCCAGCGCCCAGGGGTACGAGCAGTACTTC
TRBJ2-2,TRBD2,TRBV18,.,CASSPLGGSDTGELFF,TGTGCCAGCTCACCCCTAGGCGGGAGTGACACCGGGGAGCTGTTTTTT
TRBJ2-1,TRBD2,TRBV19,once,CASSIAGGSYNEQFF,TGTGCCAGTAGTATAGCGGGGGGGTCCTACAATGAGCAGTTCTTC
TRBJ2-5,.,TRBV18,.,CASSPRTVQETQYF,TGTGCCAGCTCACCTAGGACAGTCCAAGAGACCCAGTACTTC
TRBJ2-5,TRBD2,TRBV19,.,CASTRMVAGVETQYF,TGTGCCAGTACGAGGATGGTAGCGGGAGTCGAGACCCAGTACTTC
TRBJ1-5,TRBD1,TRBV28,.,CASSSGQGNQPQHF,TGTGCCAGCAGTTCGGGACAGGGGAATCAGCCCCAGCATTTT
TRBJ2-5,.,TRBV11-2,once,CASSLGRVGEGETQYF,TGTGCCAGCAGCTTAGGCAGGGTCGGAGAAGGAGAGACCCAGTACTTC
TRBJ2-1,.,TRBV6-4,.,CASPDAGSYNEQFF,TGTGCCAGCCCGGACGCGGGGTCTTACAATGAGCAGTTCTTC
TRBJ1-2,.,TRBV27,.,CASGQPSYGYTF,TGTGCCAGCGGACAGCCAAGTTATGGCTACACCTTC
TRBJ1-2,.,TRBV10-3,.,CAISESRGALGGYTF,TGTGCCATCAGTGAGTCCCGGGGGGCCCTCGGCGGCTACACCTTC
TRBJ2-1,.,TRBV7-2,.,CASSPATRGSNNEQFF,TGTGCCAGCAGCCCAGCTACGCGGGGCTCGAACAATGAGCAGTTCTTC
TRBJ1-5,.,TRBV15,.,CATSRDSGRASNQPQHF,TGTGCCACCAGCAGAGATTCAGGCAGGGCGAGCAATCAGCCCCAGCATTTT
TRBJ2-7,.,TRBV5-1,.,CASSPEAGQYYEQYF,TGCGCCAGCAGCCCGGAGGCGGGACAGTACTACGAGCAGTACTTC
TRBJ1-4,.,TRBV6-9,.,CASSWTALGEKLFF,TGTGCCAGCAGTTGGACAGCGTTAGGGGAAAAACTGTTTTTT
TRBJ1-2,.,TRBV3-1/TRBV3-2,.,CASSPEAGGLYGYTF,TGTGCCAGCAGCCCTGAAGCGGGGGGCCTCTATGGCTACACCTTC
TRBJ1-1,.,TRBV7-8,.,CASGGQPDTEAFF,TGTGCCAGCGGAGGACAGCCGGACACTGAAGCTTTCTTT
TRBJ2-1,.,TRBV2,.,CASTLVGHLRDEQFF,TGTGCCAGCACCCTCGTGGGACACCTGAGGGATGAGCAGTTCTTC